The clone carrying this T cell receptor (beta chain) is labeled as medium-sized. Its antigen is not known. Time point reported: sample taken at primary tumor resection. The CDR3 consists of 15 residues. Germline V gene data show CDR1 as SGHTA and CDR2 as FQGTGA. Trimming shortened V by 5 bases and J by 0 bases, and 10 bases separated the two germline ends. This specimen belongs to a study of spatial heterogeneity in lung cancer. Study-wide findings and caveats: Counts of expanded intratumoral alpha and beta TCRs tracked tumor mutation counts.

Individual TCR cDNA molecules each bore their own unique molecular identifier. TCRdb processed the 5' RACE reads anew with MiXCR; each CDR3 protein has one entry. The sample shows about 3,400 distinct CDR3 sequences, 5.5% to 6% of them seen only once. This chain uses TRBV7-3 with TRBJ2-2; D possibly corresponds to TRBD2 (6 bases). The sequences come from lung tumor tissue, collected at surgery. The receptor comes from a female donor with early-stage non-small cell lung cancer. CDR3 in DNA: TGTGCCAGCAGCCTGGGACTCTCGAACACCGGGGAGCTGTTTTTT. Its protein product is CASSLGLSNTGELFF.